The clone carrying this T cell receptor (beta chain) is a singleton in its sample. The record originates from a study of CD8 T cells in Susac syndrome. The authors reverse transcribed about 0.45 to 1 ug RNA with random hexamers. TCRdb recomputed calls from the immunoSEQ multiplex PCR reads with MiXCR, one row per CDR3 protein. The table has 150,000 to 250,000 distinct CDR3 sequences, around 96% seen once; the top ten hold approximately 0.097%. CDR3 length: 13 amino acids. V dropped 3 bases and J dropped 4 bases, with 9 bases sitting between them. Germline V gene data show CDR1 as DFQATT and CDR2 as SNEGSKA (reference sequence).

The source material was CD4+ T cells from PBMCs. The chain joins TRBV20-1 to TRBJ1-4, with D unclear. This clonotype was obtained from a human donor with multiple sclerosis. CDR3 coding DNA: TGCAGTGCTAGTTGGATAGATAATGAAAAACTGTTTTTT. It translates to CSASWIDNEKLFF.